The present entry profiles one TCR beta chain with its context. TCRdb's copy holds only in-frame clones and misses some; the assay was immunoSEQ multiplex PCR. The sample records over a million clones, about 98% being singletons. The sample originates from a study of shared clonotypes between healthy human individuals. CDR1 ENHRY and CDR2 SYGVKD come from the germline V gene. CDR3 length equals 17 residues. J was trimmed by 3 bases and V by 4 bases; bases with no gene match: 11. Sequenced material: naive CD4+ T cells sorted from blood. Sample subset: CD45RA+ positively selected. This sequence joins TRBV10-3 and TRBJ2-2; 7 positions match TRBD1. This receptor was taken from a man aged 25-40 years in good health. The CDR3 sequence: CAISGTGKDRHTGELFF. In nucleotides, the CDR3 is TGTGCCATCAGTGGCACCGGGAAGGACAGGCACACCGGGGAGCTGTTTTTT.